This is a list of T cell receptor beta chains from one sample in a study of cytomegalovirus exposure and HLA in healthy donors. The table came from immunoSEQ multiplex PCR; TCRdb's copy has only in-frame clones and leaves some out. The sample consists of approximately 220,000 clones, almost 80% of them appearing once. The sequenced sample was PBMCs. The receptors shown here come from a man between 18 and 29 years old in good health and CMV-seronegative. Both conserved end residues are part of each CDR3. A D gene is named only where the DNA matches it firmly. Only part of the rows carry a size: once, few, many, or a class if the clone is expanded.

.	TRBV19	TRBJ2-5	.	CASSIEALGEETQYF	TGTGCCAGTAGTATCGAGGCCCTAGGGGAAGAGACCCAGTACTTC
.	TRBV11-1	TRBJ2-5	TRBD1	CASSGYRGETQYF	TGTGCCAGCAGCGGGTACAGGGGAGAGACCCAGTACTTC
.	TRBV9	TRBJ2-7	.	CASSAAGDTSYEQYF	TGTGCCAGCAGCGCCGCCGGGGACACTTCCTACGAGCAGTACTTC
.	TRBV30	TRBJ1-2	.	CAWSGLGTSGYTF	TGTGCCTGGAGTGGTTTGGGGACATCTGGCTACACCTTC
.	TRBV30	TRBJ2-5	.	CAWAPGLRETQYF	TGTGCCTGGGCCCCAGGGCTCAGGGAGACCCAGTACTTC
once	TRBV7-6	TRBJ2-7	TRBD1	CASSPRTGDTYEQYF	TGTGCCAGCAGCCCTAGGACAGGGGATACCTACGAGCAGTACTTC
.	TRBV27	TRBJ2-3	TRBD2	CASMGGTDTQYF	TGTGCCAGCATGGGGGGGACAGATACGCAGTATTTT
.	TRBV7-9	TRBJ2-1	.	CASSLDGGYNEQFF	TGTGCCAGCAGCTTAGACGGCGGATACAATGAGCAGTTCTTC
.	TRBV19	TRBJ1-2	TRBD1	CASIGGDGYTF	TGTGCCAGTATAGGGGGCGACGGCTACACCTTC
few	TRBV5-6	TRBJ1-4	.	CASSLAGHDEKLFF	TGTGCCAGCAGCTTGGCCGGACATGACGAAAAACTGTTTTTT
.	TRBV27	TRBJ2-1	TRBD2	CASSGPTSGIISSYNEQFF	TGTGCCAGCAGCGGACCGACTAGCGGCATAATAAGCTCCTACAATGAGCAGTTCTTC
.	TRBV15	TRBJ2-1	.	CATSRGGPGDGPQFF	TGTGCCACCAGCAGAGGGGGACCAGGGGACGGGCCGCAGTTCTTC
.	TRBV7-3	TRBJ1-2	TRBD1	CASSLGTAYGYTF	TGTGCCAGCAGCTTAGGGACAGCCTATGGCTACACCTTC
.	TRBV19	TRBJ2-2	.	CASREPAGIGLTGELFF	TGTGCCAGTAGAGAACCAGCGGGTATCGGGCTCACCGGGGAGCTGTTTTTT
few	TRBV29-1	TRBJ2-1	.	CSVERRNEQFF	TGCAGCGTTGAACGGCGGAATGAGCAGTTCTTC
.	TRBV10-1	TRBJ2-7	TRBD2	CASSRDGRVVHEQYF	TGCGCCAGCAGCAGGGACGGGAGGGTTGTCCACGAGCAGTACTTC
.	TRBV7-6	TRBJ2-7	TRBD2	CASSPRSGLARYEQYF	TGTGCCAGCAGCCCGCGCTCGGGACTAGCCCGCTACGAGCAGTACTTC
.	TRBV6-1	TRBJ1-2	TRBD1	CASKQGVGYGYTF	TGTGCCAGCAAACAGGGGGTTGGCTATGGCTACACCTTC
.	TRBV27	TRBJ2-7	TRBD1	CASGGPTGAVSYEQYF	TGTGCCAGCGGGGGACCGACAGGGGCCGTCTCCTACGAGCAGTACTTC
.	TRBV7-8	TRBJ1-1	.	CASSLMQGGMNTEAFF	TGTGCCAGCAGCTTAATGCAGGGAGGAATGAACACTGAAGCTTTCTTT
.	TRBV18	TRBJ2-3	.	CASSATSTDTQYF	TGTGCCAGCTCGGCCACGAGCACAGATACGCAGTATTTT
.	TRBV30	TRBJ1-2	TRBD1	CAWGRDSSRGYTF	TGTGCCTGGGGCCGGGACAGCAGTCGGGGCTACACCTTC
.	TRBV6-6	TRBJ1-2	TRBD1	CASSPPGQGNYGYTF	TGTGCCAGCAGTCCCCCGGGACAGGGCAACTATGGCTACACCTTC
.	TRBV5-8	TRBJ1-1	.	CASSAQGWAEAFF	TGTGCCAGCAGCGCACAGGGATGGGCTGAAGCTTTCTTT